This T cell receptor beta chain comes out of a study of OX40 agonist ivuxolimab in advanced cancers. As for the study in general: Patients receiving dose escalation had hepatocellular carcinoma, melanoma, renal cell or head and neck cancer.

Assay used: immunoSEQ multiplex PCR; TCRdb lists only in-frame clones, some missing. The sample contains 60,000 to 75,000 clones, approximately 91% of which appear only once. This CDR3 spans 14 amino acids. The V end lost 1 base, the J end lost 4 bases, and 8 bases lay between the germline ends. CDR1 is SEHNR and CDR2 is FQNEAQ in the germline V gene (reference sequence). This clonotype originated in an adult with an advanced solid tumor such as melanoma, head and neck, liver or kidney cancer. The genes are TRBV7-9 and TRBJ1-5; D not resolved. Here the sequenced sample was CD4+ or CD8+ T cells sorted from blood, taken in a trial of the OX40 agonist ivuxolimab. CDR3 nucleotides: TGTGCCAGCAGCTTAGACTACGGTAATCAGCCCCAGCATTTT. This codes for CASSLDYGNQPQHF.